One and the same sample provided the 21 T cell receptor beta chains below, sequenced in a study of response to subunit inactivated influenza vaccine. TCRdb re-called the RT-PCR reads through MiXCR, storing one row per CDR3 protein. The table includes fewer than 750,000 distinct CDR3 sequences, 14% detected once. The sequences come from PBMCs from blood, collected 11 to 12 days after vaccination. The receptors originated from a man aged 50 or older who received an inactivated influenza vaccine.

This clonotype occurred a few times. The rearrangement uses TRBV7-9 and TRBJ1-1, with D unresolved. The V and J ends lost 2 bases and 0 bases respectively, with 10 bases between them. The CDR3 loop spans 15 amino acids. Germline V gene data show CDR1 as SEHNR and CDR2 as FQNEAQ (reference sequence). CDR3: CASSLFKGMNTEAFF. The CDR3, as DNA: TGTGCCAGCAGCTTATTTAAGGGAATGAACACTGAAGCTTTCTTT.

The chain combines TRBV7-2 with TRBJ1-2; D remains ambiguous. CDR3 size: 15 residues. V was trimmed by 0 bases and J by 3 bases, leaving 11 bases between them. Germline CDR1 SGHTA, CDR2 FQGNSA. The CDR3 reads CASSLALSAHYGYTF. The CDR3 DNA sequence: TGTGCCAGCAGCTTAGCGCTGTCAGCGCACTATGGCTACACCTTC.

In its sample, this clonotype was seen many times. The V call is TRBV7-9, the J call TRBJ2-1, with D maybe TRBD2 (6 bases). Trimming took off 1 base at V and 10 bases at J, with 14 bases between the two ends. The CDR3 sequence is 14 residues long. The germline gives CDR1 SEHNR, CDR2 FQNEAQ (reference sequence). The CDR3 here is CASSLVLFGGEQFF. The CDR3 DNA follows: TGTGCCAGCAGCTTAGTTCTCTTCGGGGGAGAGCAGTTCTTC.

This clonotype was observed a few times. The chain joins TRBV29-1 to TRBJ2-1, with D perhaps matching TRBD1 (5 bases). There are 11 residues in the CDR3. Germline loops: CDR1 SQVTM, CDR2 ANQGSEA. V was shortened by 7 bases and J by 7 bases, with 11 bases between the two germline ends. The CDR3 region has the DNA TGCAGCGCAGGACACGGGAATGAGCAGTTCTTC. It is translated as CSAGHGNEQFF.

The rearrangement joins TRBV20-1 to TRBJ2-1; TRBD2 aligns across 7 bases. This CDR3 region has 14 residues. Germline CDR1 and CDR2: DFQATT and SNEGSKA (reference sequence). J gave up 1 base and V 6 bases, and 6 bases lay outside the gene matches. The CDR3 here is CSAPSGVSYNEQFF. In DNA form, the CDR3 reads TGCAGTGCCCCAAGCGGGGTATCCTACAATGAGCAGTTCTTC.

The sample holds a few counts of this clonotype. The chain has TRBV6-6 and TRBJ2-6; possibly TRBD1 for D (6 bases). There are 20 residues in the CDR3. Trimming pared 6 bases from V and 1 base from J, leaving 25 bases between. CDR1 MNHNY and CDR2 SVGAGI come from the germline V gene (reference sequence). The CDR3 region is CASSLPKKSTGYSGANVLTF. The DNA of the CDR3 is TGTGCCAGCAGCTTACCAAAAAAAAGCACAGGGTATTCTGGGGCCAACGTCCTGACTTTC.

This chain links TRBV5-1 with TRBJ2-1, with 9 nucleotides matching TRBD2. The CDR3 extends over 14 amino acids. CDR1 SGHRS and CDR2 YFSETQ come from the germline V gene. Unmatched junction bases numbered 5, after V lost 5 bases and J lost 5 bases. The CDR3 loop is CASRHSGRNNEQFF. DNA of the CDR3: TGCGCCAGCAGACATAGCGGGAGAAACAATGAGCAGTTCTTC. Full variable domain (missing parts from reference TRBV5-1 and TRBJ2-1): KAGVTQTPRYLIKTRGQQVTLSCSPISGHRSVSWYQQTPGQGLQFLFEYFSETQRNKGNFPGRFSGRQFSNSRSEMNVSTLELGDSALYLCASRHSGRNNEQFFGPGTRLTVL.

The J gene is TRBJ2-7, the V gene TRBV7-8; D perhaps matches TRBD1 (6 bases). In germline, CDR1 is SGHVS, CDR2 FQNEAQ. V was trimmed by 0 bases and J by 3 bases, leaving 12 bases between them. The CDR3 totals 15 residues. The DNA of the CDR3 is TGTGCCAGCAGCTTAGCTCCCGGGACAAACTACGAGCAGTACTTC. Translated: CASSLAPGTNYEQYF.

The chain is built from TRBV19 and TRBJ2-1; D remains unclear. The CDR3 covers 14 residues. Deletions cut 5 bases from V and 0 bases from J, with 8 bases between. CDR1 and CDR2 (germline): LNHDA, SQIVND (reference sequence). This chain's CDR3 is CASSRWASYNEQFF. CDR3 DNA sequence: TGTGCCAGTAGTCGTTGGGCCTCCTACAATGAGCAGTTCTTC.

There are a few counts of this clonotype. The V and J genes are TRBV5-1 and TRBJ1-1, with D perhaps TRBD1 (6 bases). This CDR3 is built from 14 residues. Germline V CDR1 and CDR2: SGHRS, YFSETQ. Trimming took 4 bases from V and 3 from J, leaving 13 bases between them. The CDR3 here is CASSLGQTYTEAFF. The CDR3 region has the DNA TGCGCCAGCAGCCTAGGACAGACCTACACTGAAGCTTTCTTT.

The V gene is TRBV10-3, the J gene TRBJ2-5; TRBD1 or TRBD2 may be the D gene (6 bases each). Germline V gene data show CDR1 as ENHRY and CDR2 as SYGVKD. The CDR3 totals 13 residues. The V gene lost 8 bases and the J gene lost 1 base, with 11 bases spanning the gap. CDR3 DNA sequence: TGTGCCATCGGAGGGGGGACCCAAGAGACCCAGTACTTC. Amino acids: CAIGGGTQETQYF.

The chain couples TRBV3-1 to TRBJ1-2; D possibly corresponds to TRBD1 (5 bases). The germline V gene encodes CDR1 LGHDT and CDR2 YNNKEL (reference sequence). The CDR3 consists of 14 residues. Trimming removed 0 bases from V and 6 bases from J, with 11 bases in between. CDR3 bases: TGTGCCAGCAGCCAAGATGGGGCACGGCATGGCTACACCTTC. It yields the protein CASSQDGARHGYTF.

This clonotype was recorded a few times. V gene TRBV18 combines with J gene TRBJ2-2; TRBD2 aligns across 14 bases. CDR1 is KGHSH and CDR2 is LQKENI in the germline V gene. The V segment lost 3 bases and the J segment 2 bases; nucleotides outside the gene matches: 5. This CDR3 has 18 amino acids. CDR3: CASSPGLAGAFNTGELFF. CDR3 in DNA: TGTGCCAGCTCACCGGGACTAGCGGGAGCCTTTAACACCGGGGAGCTGTTTTTT.

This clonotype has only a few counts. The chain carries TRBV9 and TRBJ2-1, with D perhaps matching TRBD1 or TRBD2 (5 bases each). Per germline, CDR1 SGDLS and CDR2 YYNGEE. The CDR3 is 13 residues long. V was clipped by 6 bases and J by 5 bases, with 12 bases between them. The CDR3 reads CASNPGPHNEQFF. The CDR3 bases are TGTGCCAGCAACCCGGGACCACACAATGAGCAGTTCTTC.

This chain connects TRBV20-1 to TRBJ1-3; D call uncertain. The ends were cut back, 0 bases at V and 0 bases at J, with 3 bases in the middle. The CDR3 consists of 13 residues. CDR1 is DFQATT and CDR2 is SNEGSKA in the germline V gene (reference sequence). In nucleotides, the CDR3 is TGCAGTGCTAGAGATCCCTCTGGAAACACCATATATTTT. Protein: CSARDPSGNTIYF.

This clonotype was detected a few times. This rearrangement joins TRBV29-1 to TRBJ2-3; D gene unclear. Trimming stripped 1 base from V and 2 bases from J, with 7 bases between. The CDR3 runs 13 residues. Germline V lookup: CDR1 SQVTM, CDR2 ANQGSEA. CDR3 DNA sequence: TGCAGCGTTGAAGTTCAGCACACAGATACGCAGTATTTT. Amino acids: CSVEVQHTDTQYF.

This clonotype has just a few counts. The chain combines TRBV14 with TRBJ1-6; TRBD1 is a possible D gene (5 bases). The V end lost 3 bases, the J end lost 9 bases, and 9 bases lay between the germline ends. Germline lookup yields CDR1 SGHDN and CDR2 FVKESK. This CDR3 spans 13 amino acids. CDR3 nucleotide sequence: TGTGCCAGCAGCCAGTCCACAGGTTCACCCCTCCACTTT. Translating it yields CASSQSTGSPLHF.

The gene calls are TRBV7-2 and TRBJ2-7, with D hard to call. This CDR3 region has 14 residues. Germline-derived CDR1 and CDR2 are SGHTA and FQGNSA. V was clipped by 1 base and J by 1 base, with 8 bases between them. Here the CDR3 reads CASSLEITSYEQYF. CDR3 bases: TGTGCCAGCAGCTTAGAGATCACTTCCTACGAGCAGTACTTC.

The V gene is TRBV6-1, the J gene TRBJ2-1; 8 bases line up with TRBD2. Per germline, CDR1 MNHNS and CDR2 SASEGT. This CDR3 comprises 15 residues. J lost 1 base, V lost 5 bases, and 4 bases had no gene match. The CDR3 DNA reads TGTGCCAGCAGTCGGACTAGCCCGTCCTACAATGAGCAGTTCTTC. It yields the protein CASSRTSPSYNEQFF.

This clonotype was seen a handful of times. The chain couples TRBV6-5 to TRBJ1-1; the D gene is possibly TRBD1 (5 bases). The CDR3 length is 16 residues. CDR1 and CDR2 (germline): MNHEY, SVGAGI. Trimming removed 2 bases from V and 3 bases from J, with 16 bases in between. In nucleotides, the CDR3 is TGTGCCAGCAGTTACAATTGGGTCAGGGTGTACACTGAAGCTTTCTTT. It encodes CASSYNWVRVYTEAFF.

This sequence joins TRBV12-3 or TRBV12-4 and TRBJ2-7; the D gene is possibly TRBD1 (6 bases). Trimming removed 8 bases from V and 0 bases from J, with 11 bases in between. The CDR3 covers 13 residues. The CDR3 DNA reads TGTGCCAGCGGGCGGACAGCCTCCTACGAGCAGTACTTC. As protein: CASGRTASYEQYF.